Below are 15 T cell receptor beta chains sequenced from a single sample in a study of OX40 agonist ivuxolimab in advanced cancers. Libraries were made using the immunoSEQ multiplex PCR assay. TCRdb stores this immuneACCESS table with in-frame sequences only. Part of the clones is absent; in the studies checked, under half of the shortfall reflects unresolved V genes, and no reason is known for the rest. Here the sample has nearly 55,000 clones; around four fifths occur a single time. Around 1.3% of the sample lies in the top ten. The source material was CD4+ or CD8+ T cells sorted from blood, sampled in a trial of the OX40 agonist ivuxolimab. The receptors derive from an adult with an advanced solid tumor such as melanoma, head and neck, liver or kidney cancer.

Relative to its sample, this clone is medium-sized. The V gene is TRBV4-3, the J gene TRBJ1-4, with D unclear. This CDR3 has 14 residues. Trimming removed 0 bases at V and 11 bases at J, with 13 bases between. Germline V gives CDR1 LGHNA, CDR2 YSLEER. The chain's CDR3 is CASSQDTGLAKLFF. As DNA, the CDR3 is TGCGCCAGCAGCCAAGATACGGGGTTAGCGAAACTGTTTTTT.

This chain joins TRBV6-6 and TRBJ2-7, with D tentatively TRBD1 (5 bases). The CDR3 sequence is 13 residues long. Germline CDR1 and CDR2: MNHNY and SVGAGI (reference sequence). Trimming removed 9 bases from V and 2 bases from J, with 14 bases in between. The CDR3 protein is CASTGSTPYEQYF. CDR3 DNA sequence: TGTGCCAGTACAGGCAGTACCCCCTACGAGCAGTACTTC.

The rearrangement joins TRBV25-1 to TRBJ2-2; 8 positions match TRBD1. Germline V gene lookup returns CDR1 MGHDK and CDR2 SYGVNS. V was pared by 6 bases and J by 2 bases, with 5 bases of the junction left unmatched. This CDR3 has 15 amino acids. Here the CDR3 reads CASRGQERNTGELFF. CDR3 DNA: TGTGCCAGCAGGGGACAGGAGAGAAACACCGGGGAGCTGTTTTTT.

The rearrangement uses TRBV6-1 and TRBJ2-5, with no clear D. V was trimmed by 7 bases and J by 5 bases, leaving 8 bases between them. The germline CDR1 and CDR2 sequences are MNHNS and SASEGT. This CDR3 has 11 residues. The CDR3 DNA reads as TGTGCCAGCAATATGTTCGAGACCCAGTACTTC. Residues: CASNMFETQYF.

This clone was detected only a few times. The J gene is TRBJ2-1, the V gene TRBV28; D possibly matches TRBD1 or TRBD2 (5 bases each). The CDR3 sequence is 16 residues long. Germline CDR1 and CDR2: MDHEN and SYDVKM. V was cut by 5 bases and J by 6 bases, with 20 bases left in between. As DNA, the CDR3 is TGTGCCAGCAGTCGCCTATCCTTGACGAGGGGCAATGAGCAGTTCTTC. Translated, it gives CASSRLSLTRGNEQFF. Full variable domain (rest looked up from reference TRBV28 and TRBJ2-1): DVKVTQSSRYLVKRTGEKVFLECVQDMDHENMFWYRQDPGLGLRLIYFSYDVKMKEKGDIPEGYSVSREKKERFSLILESASTNQTSMYLCASSRLSLTRGNEQFFGPGTRLTVL.

The gene calls are TRBV11-2 and TRBJ1-1; D is uncertain. The length of the CDR3 is 16 residues. V gave up 0 bases and J gave up 2 bases, with 13 bases separating them. Per the germline V gene, CDR1 is SGHAT and CDR2 is FQNNGV. The CDR3 DNA sequence: TGTGCCAGCAGCTTAGATCTTTGGACCAGCAACACTGAAGCTTTCTTT. This translates into CASSLDLWTSNTEAFF.

This sequence joins TRBV27 and TRBJ2-7; D tentatively fits TRBD1 or TRBD2 (5 bases each). From germline, CDR1 is MNHEY and CDR2 SMNVEV (reference sequence). V was cut by 2 bases and J by 8 bases, with 22 bases left in between. The CDR3 is 16 residues long. CDR3 DNA sequence: TGTGCCAGCAGTTTACATTGGCGCCAGCCGGGGCGACAGCAGTACTTC. Translation gives CASSLHWRQPGRQQYF.

The chain links TRBV6-5 to TRBJ2-2; D unresolved. V gave up 4 bases and J gave up 5 bases, with 8 bases separating them. Germline loops: CDR1 MNHEY, CDR2 SVGAGI. CDR3 length: 13 residues. The CDR3 DNA reads TGTGCCAGCAGTTTCTCTAAAACCGGGGAGCTGTTTTTT. Residues: CASSFSKTGELFF.

V usage is TRBV10-2 and J usage is TRBJ2-7; the D gene is possibly TRBD2 (5 bases). CDR3 size: 13 residues. V gave up 3 bases and J gave up 4 bases, with 10 bases separating them. CDR1 is WSHSY and CDR2 is SAAADI in the germline V gene. The CDR3, as DNA: TGCGCCAGCAGTGAAGGCAGGAGGTACGAGCAGTACTTC. It is translated as CASSEGRRYEQYF.

V gene TRBV27 combines with J gene TRBJ1-2; weak D call: TRBD1 (5 bases). Germline lookup yields CDR1 MNHEY and CDR2 SMNVEV (reference sequence). V was cut by 2 bases and J by 8 bases, with 15 bases left in between. CDR3 size: 14 residues. CDR3: CASSLMGGGNGYTF. CDR3 nucleotides: TGTGCCAGCAGTTTAATGGGCGGGGGGAACGGCTACACCTTC.

A word on this clone: The junction departs from the called germline gene at one end, perhaps through a read error. The rearrangement joins TRBV5-1 to TRBJ2-3; TRBD2 agrees at 15 bases. CDR1 SGHRS and CDR2 YFSETQ come from the germline V gene. This CDR3 region has 21 residues. The CDR3 DNA reads as TGCGCCAGCAGCATAGGACTAGCGGGAGGGAGTCCCATTTCAAGCACAAATACGCAGTATTTT. Its protein is CASSIGLAGGSPISSTNTQYF.

The chain has TRBV21-1 and TRBJ2-3. TRBV21-1 is classified as a pseudogene. The CDR3 runs 19 residues. CDR3 DNA: TGTGCCAGCAGCAAAGAGGGCCTATCCGGCCGTACTAGCACAGATACGCAGTATTTT. Protein: CASSKEGLSGRTSTDTQYF.

The rearrangement uses TRBV19 and TRBJ1-5; D possibly corresponds to TRBD1 (6 bases). Germline V gives CDR1 LNHDA, CDR2 SQIVND (reference sequence). V lost 4 bases and J 3 bases, leaving 16 bases between the germline ends. The CDR3 covers 16 residues. The CDR3 loop reads CASSTTLGQHNQPQHF. As DNA, the CDR3 is TGTGCCAGTAGTACGACTCTTGGACAGCACAATCAGCCCCAGCATTTT.

V is TRBV5-1 and J is TRBJ1-3; D possibly corresponds to TRBD1 (6 bases). The ends were cut back, 0 bases at V and 0 bases at J, with 7 bases in the middle. Germline V lookup: CDR1 SGHRS, CDR2 YFSETQ. The CDR3 consists of 15 residues. In DNA form, the CDR3 reads TGCGCCAGCAGCTTGGGGGACACCTCTGGAAACACCATATATTTT. Protein: CASSLGDTSGNTIYF.

V gene TRBV5-1 combines with J gene TRBJ1-1; D uncertain. This CDR3 is built from 13 residues. V lost 5 bases, J lost 0 bases, and 8 bases lay in between. Germline V gene data show CDR1 as SGHRS and CDR2 as YFSETQ. CDR3 protein: CASRSEVNTEAFF. As DNA, the CDR3 is TGCGCCAGCAGGTCCGAGGTGAACACTGAAGCTTTCTTT.